This TCR beta chain was obtained from a study of OX40 agonist ivuxolimab in advanced cancers. Study-wide context: Ivuxolimab was a fully human IgG2 agonistic monoclonal antibody targeting the costimulatory receptor OX40 (CD134). Intravenous ivuxolimab was administered to patients every 2 weeks at six dose levels: 0.01, 0.1, 0.3, 1.5, 3 and 10 mg/kg. Of the roughly 50 dose-escalation patients, hepatocellular carcinoma was present in approximately 20, melanoma in roughly 15, renal cell carcinoma in 9 and head and neck cancer in 9. In the dose-escalation cohort, 75% to 85% of patients were male, and the mean age was around 60 years with a range of roughly 20 to 79. Prior anti-PD-1, anti-PD-L1 or anti-CTLA-4 therapy was permitted, and 40% of dose-escalation patients had received checkpoint inhibitors. Partial responses occurred in three dose-escalation patients: two with cutaneous melanoma and one with hepatocellular carcinoma. Peripheral TCRbeta sequencing aimed to test whether ivuxolimab altered TCR sequence diversity and caused clonal T-cell expansion. The paper describes the monotherapy dose-escalation part (N = 52 patients) of the phase I trial of ivuxolimab.

Genomic DNA was extracted from sorted cells for sequencing of the TCRbeta CDR3 region. TCRbeta CDR3 regions were sequenced using the immunoSEQ Assay. TCRdb limited this immuneACCESS table to in-frame rearrangements with V and J called. A share of clones is missing; checked studies link under half to unresolved V genes, and the rest is unexplained. The sample profile shows about 83,000 clones; roughly 88% of them were found once. Approximately 0.67% of the sample belongs to the ten largest clones. Turning to this clone: Its antigen target is currently unknown. No per-base quality is available; no much larger clone lies one base away.

Spanning cysteine to phenylalanine, the CDR3 consists of 15 amino acids. Only the CDR3 part of the read is kept: 45 bases, read in frame from the first base. Unmatched junction bases come to 9, with V trimmed by 7 bases and J by 7 bases. As encoded in the germline V gene, CDR1 is MDHEN while CDR2 is SYDVKM. The research as a whole found: At doses of 0.1 to 3.0 mg/kg, clonal expansion of both CD4+ and CD8+ blood T cells was observed from baseline to week 6. Antigen specificity was not determined for the clonally expanded peripheral T cells. In the 0.1-3.0 mg/kg groups, partial responders were among the patients with the lowest normalized peripheral clonal expansion, particularly in CD8+ T cells. After ivuxolimab, more expanded clones were found on average in CD8+ T cells than in CD4+ T cells. Low levels of normalized T-cell clonal expansion were also seen in some patients who did not respond.

The trial excluded patients who had a history of autoimmune disease or were on systemic immunosuppression. Peripheral blood for TCR sequencing was collected from all dose cohorts at baseline, on cycle 4 day 1, and on cycle 7 day 1. The samples were drawn from a first-in-human, open-label, multicenter phase I dose-escalation trial of ivuxolimab. Adults with locally advanced or metastatic melanoma, renal cell carcinoma, hepatocellular carcinoma or head and neck squamous cell carcinoma were enrolled in the trial. Before TCR sequencing, CD4+ T cells and CD8+ T cells from peripheral blood were sorted into separate populations.

The receptor was isolated from an adult with an advanced solid tumor such as melanoma, head and neck, liver or kidney cancer. Recombination linked TRBV28 to TRBJ1-6, with 8 bases in between that match TRBD1. The sample here was CD4+ or CD8+ T cells sorted from blood, taken in a trial of the OX40 agonist ivuxolimab. The CDR3 protein is CASTVPGQVNSPLHF. At the DNA level, the sequence is TGTGCCAGCACCGTTCCGGGACAGGTCAATTCACCCCTCCACTTT.